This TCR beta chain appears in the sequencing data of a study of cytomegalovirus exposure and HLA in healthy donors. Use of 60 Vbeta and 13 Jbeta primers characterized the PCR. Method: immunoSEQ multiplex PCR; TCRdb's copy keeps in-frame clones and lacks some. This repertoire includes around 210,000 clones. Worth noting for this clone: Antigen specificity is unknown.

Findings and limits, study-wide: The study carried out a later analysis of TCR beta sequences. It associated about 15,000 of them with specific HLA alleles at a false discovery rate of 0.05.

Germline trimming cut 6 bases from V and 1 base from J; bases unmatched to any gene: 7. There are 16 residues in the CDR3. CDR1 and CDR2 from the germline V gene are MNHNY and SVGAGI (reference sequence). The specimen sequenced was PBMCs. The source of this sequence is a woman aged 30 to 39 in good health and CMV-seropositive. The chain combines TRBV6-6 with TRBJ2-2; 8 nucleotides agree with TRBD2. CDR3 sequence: CASSLLAGGNTGELFF. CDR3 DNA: TGTGCCAGCAGCCTTTTGGCGGGGGGGAACACCGGGGAGCTGTTTTTT.